The rows below give T cell receptor beta chains drawn from one sample of a study of blood T cell repertoires in COVID-19. Profiled with immunoSEQ multiplex PCR; TCRdb holds only in-frame clones, not every one. Seen here are around 300,000 clones, under 90% observed once, and the top ten hold less than 2%. Material for sequencing was PBMCs or T cells enriched from blood (not recorded which). The origin of the receptors is a woman aged 40 to 50 who had recovered from COVID-19. The CDR3 runs from the conserved cysteine through the conserved F or W. D genes are given only for firm matches. Expanded clones get a size class; other rows say once, few or many, or leave the size out.

cdr3_aa: CASTIYSGANEKLFF
cdr3_nt: TGTGCCAGCACGATCTATTCAGGGGCTAATGAAAAACTGTTTTTT
clone_size: .
d_call: .
v_call: TRBV2
j_call: TRBJ1-4

cdr3_aa: CASRIRVSAETQYF
cdr3_nt: TGTGCCAGCAGGATCAGGGTTAGTGCAGAGACCCAGTACTTC
clone_size: .
d_call: .
v_call: TRBV5-6
j_call: TRBJ2-5

cdr3_aa: CASSKGKGQGAYEKLFF
cdr3_nt: TGTGCCAGCAGCAAAGGAAAGGGACAGGGGGCTTATGAAAAACTGTTTTTT
clone_size: .
d_call: .
v_call: TRBV21-1
j_call: TRBJ1-4

cdr3_aa: CSAWPEAFF
cdr3_nt: TGCAGTGCGTGGCCAGAAGCTTTCTTT
clone_size: .
d_call: .
v_call: TRBV20-1
j_call: TRBJ1-1

cdr3_aa: CASSQAARQGRNQPQHF
cdr3_nt: TGCGCCAGCAGCCAAGCCGCGAGACAGGGTAGAAATCAGCCCCAGCATTTT
clone_size: .
d_call: TRBD1
v_call: TRBV4-1
j_call: TRBJ1-5

cdr3_aa: CASSSEIPYYGYTF
cdr3_nt: TGTGCCAGTAGTTCTGAGATCCCCTACTATGGCTACACCTTC
clone_size: .
d_call: .
v_call: TRBV19
j_call: TRBJ1-2

cdr3_aa: CASSLRFSGGGKYF
cdr3_nt: TGTGCCAGCAGTTTACGGTTCTCCGGGGGTGGGAAGTACTTC
clone_size: .
d_call: .
v_call: TRBV27
j_call: TRBJ2-7

cdr3_aa: CASSINSNEQFF
cdr3_nt: TGTGCCAGTAGTATCAACAGCAATGAGCAGTTCTTC
clone_size: .
d_call: .
v_call: TRBV19
j_call: TRBJ2-1

cdr3_aa: CASGLLQGERQYF
cdr3_nt: TGTGCTAGTGGTTTGCTTCAGGGGGAAAGGCAGTACTTC
clone_size: .
d_call: TRBD1
v_call: TRBV12-5
j_call: TRBJ2-7

cdr3_aa: CASSSGTGPYGYTF
cdr3_nt: TGCGCCAGCAGCTCCGGGACAGGTCCCTATGGCTACACCTTC
clone_size: .
d_call: TRBD1
v_call: TRBV5-1
j_call: TRBJ1-2

cdr3_aa: CASSLLLYTGELFF
cdr3_nt: TGTGCCAGCAGCTTGTTACTTTACACCGGGGAGCTGTTTTTT
clone_size: .
d_call: .
v_call: TRBV5-6
j_call: TRBJ2-2

cdr3_aa: CASSLFRGRLGDTEAFF
cdr3_nt: TGTGCCAGCAGCTTGTTCAGGGGGCGCTTGGGGGACACTGAAGCTTTCTTT
clone_size: .
d_call: TRBD1
v_call: TRBV5-6
j_call: TRBJ1-1

cdr3_aa: CASRWNPGAPHEQYF
cdr3_nt: TGTGCCAGCAGGTGGAACCCAGGGGCTCCCCACGAGCAGTACTTC
clone_size: .
d_call: .
v_call: TRBV27
j_call: TRBJ2-7

cdr3_aa: CASSPSGAGNTIYF
cdr3_nt: TGTGCCAGCAGCCCCAGCGGCGCTGGAAACACCATATATTTT
clone_size: .
d_call: .
v_call: TRBV16
j_call: TRBJ1-3

cdr3_aa: CASRGQGAGQPQHF
cdr3_nt: TGTGCCAGTAGGGGACAGGGGGCAGGACAGCCCCAGCATTTT
clone_size: .
d_call: TRBD1
v_call: TRBV19
j_call: TRBJ1-5

cdr3_aa: CASSRTTTGGWYEQYF
cdr3_nt: TGCGCCAGCAGCCGCACTACGACAGGGGGCTGGTACGAGCAGTACTTC
clone_size: once
d_call: TRBD1
v_call: TRBV5-1
j_call: TRBJ2-7

cdr3_aa: CASSVDGGNYGYTF
cdr3_nt: TGTGCCAGCAGCGTAGATGGCGGTAACTATGGCTACACCTTC
clone_size: .
d_call: .
v_call: TRBV9
j_call: TRBJ1-2

cdr3_aa: CASSESGARIEQFF
cdr3_nt: TGTGCCAGCAGTGAGTCAGGGGCTCGTATCGAGCAGTTCTTC
clone_size: many
d_call: .
v_call: TRBV2
j_call: TRBJ2-1

cdr3_aa: CASSAPGQGSPLHF
cdr3_nt: TGTGCCAGCAGCGCGCCGGGACAGGGTTCACCCCTCCACTTT
clone_size: .
d_call: TRBD1
v_call: TRBV7-9
j_call: TRBJ1-6

cdr3_aa: CASSLDGRGHTEAFF
cdr3_nt: TGTGCCAGCAGCTTAGACGGCAGGGGTCACACTGAAGCTTTCTTT
clone_size: .
d_call: .
v_call: TRBV7-9
j_call: TRBJ1-1

cdr3_aa: CASSLQGRELFF
cdr3_nt: TGTGCCAGCAGCTTACAGGGTCGAGAACTGTTTTTT
clone_size: .
d_call: .
v_call: TRBV7-9
j_call: TRBJ1-4

cdr3_aa: CASSAQGQLNTEAFF
cdr3_nt: TGTGCCAGTAGTGCGCAGGGACAGTTGAACACTGAAGCTTTCTTT
clone_size: .
d_call: TRBD1
v_call: TRBV19
j_call: TRBJ1-1

cdr3_aa: CASSSPQGNTEAFF
cdr3_nt: TGCGCCAGCAGCTCACCTCAGGGGAACACTGAAGCTTTCTTT
clone_size: .
d_call: .
v_call: TRBV5-1
j_call: TRBJ1-1

cdr3_aa: CASSSVSDRGINYGYTF
cdr3_nt: TGTGCCAGCAGTTCCGTTTCGGACAGGGGGATAAACTATGGCTACACCTTC
clone_size: few
d_call: TRBD1
v_call: TRBV27
j_call: TRBJ1-2

cdr3_aa: CATSRGAGGNSPLHF
cdr3_nt: TGTGCCACCAGCAGAGGGGCAGGGGGCAATTCACCCCTCCACTTT
clone_size: .
d_call: TRBD1
v_call: TRBV15
j_call: TRBJ1-6

cdr3_aa: CASSYEGGITGELFF
cdr3_nt: TGTGCCAGCTCGTATGAAGGGGGCATCACCGGGGAGCTGTTTTTT
clone_size: .
d_call: TRBD1
v_call: TRBV2
j_call: TRBJ2-2

cdr3_aa: CASSIVPPGTEAFF
cdr3_nt: TGTGCCAGCTCAATTGTCCCCCCCGGCACTGAAGCTTTCTTT
clone_size: .
d_call: .
v_call: TRBV18
j_call: TRBJ1-1

cdr3_aa: CASSPLAGGYNEQFF
cdr3_nt: TGTGCCAGCAGCCCCCTAGCGGGAGGGTACAATGAGCAGTTCTTC
clone_size: .
d_call: TRBD2
v_call: TRBV6-4
j_call: TRBJ2-1

cdr3_aa: CASRLAGGTGELFF
cdr3_nt: TGTGCCAGCAGATTAGCGGGGGGCACCGGGGAGCTGTTTTTT
clone_size: .
d_call: TRBD2
v_call: TRBV7-3
j_call: TRBJ2-2

cdr3_aa: CASSQGQSARPYYGYTF
cdr3_nt: TGCGCCAGCAGCCAAGGGCAGTCCGCTCGCCCTTACTATGGCTACACCTTC
clone_size: .
d_call: .
v_call: TRBV4-1
j_call: TRBJ1-2

cdr3_aa: CASSPSGGWTEAFF
cdr3_nt: TGTGCCAGCAGCCCATCAGGGGGCTGGACTGAAGCTTTCTTT
clone_size: .
d_call: TRBD1
v_call: TRBV5-4
j_call: TRBJ1-1

cdr3_aa: CASSPGPRQGNGYTF
cdr3_nt: TGTGCCAGCAGCCCCGGTCCGAGACAGGGGAATGGCTACACCTTC
clone_size: .
d_call: TRBD1
v_call: TRBV7-6
j_call: TRBJ1-2

cdr3_aa: CASSLNEPPKYF
cdr3_nt: TGTGCCAGCAGCTTAAATGAACCTCCTAAGTACTTC
clone_size: .
d_call: .
v_call: TRBV11-2
j_call: TRBJ2-7

cdr3_aa: CASSLEAHTGELFF
cdr3_nt: TGCGCCAGCAGCTTGGAAGCCCACACCGGGGAGCTGTTTTTT
clone_size: .
d_call: .
v_call: TRBV5-1
j_call: TRBJ2-2

cdr3_aa: CASNGQDANQPQHF
cdr3_nt: TGTGCCAGCAACGGACAGGATGCCAATCAGCCCCAGCATTTT
clone_size: .
d_call: TRBD1
v_call: TRBV2
j_call: TRBJ1-5

cdr3_aa: CASSVEGTMVKSPLHF
cdr3_nt: TGTGCCAGCAGCGTGGAGGGTACGATGGTGAAGTCACCCCTCCACTTT
clone_size: once
d_call: .
v_call: TRBV9
j_call: TRBJ1-6

cdr3_aa: CASSDNHEEQYF
cdr3_nt: TGTGCCAGCAGTGATAACCACGAGGAGCAGTACTTC
clone_size: once
d_call: .
v_call: TRBV6-1
j_call: TRBJ2-7

cdr3_aa: CASSVTGLSYEQYF
cdr3_nt: TGCGCCAGCAGTGTGACGGGACTCTCCTACGAGCAGTACTTC
clone_size: .
d_call: .
v_call: TRBV10-2
j_call: TRBJ2-7

cdr3_aa: CASKGTGGSEKLFF
cdr3_nt: TGTGCCAGCAAGGGGACAGGTGGAAGTGAAAAACTGTTTTTT
clone_size: .
d_call: TRBD1
v_call: TRBV7-9
j_call: TRBJ1-4

cdr3_aa: CASSRDRGNTEAFF
cdr3_nt: TGTGCCAGCAGCAGGGACAGGGGGAATACTGAAGCTTTCTTT
clone_size: .
d_call: TRBD1
v_call: TRBV5-6
j_call: TRBJ1-1

cdr3_aa: CASSFLEGSYNEQFF
cdr3_nt: TGTGCCAGCAGCTTTTTAGAGGGCTCCTACAATGAGCAGTTCTTC
clone_size: .
d_call: .
v_call: TRBV11-2
j_call: TRBJ2-1

cdr3_aa: CASSATSGGHAGELFF
cdr3_nt: TGTGCCAGCAGCGCAACTAGCGGGGGGCATGCGGGGGAGCTGTTTTTT
clone_size: once
d_call: TRBD2
v_call: TRBV9
j_call: TRBJ2-2

cdr3_aa: CASSLGTSGRRNNEQFF
cdr3_nt: TGTGCCAGCAGCCTCGGGACTAGCGGGAGGCGGAACAATGAGCAGTTCTTC
clone_size: few
d_call: TRBD2
v_call: TRBV7-2
j_call: TRBJ2-1

cdr3_aa: CAWSGYATRYEQFF
cdr3_nt: TGTGCCTGGAGTGGATATGCGACTAGGTATGAGCAGTTCTTC
clone_size: .
d_call: .
v_call: TRBV30
j_call: TRBJ2-1

cdr3_aa: CAISEPRRVAGAYEQYF
cdr3_nt: TGTGCCATCAGTGAGCCCCGCCGGGTAGCGGGAGCATACGAGCAGTACTTC
clone_size: once
d_call: TRBD2
v_call: TRBV10-3
j_call: TRBJ2-7

cdr3_aa: CAWSVGRGELFF
cdr3_nt: TGTGCCTGGAGTGTGGGGAGAGGCGAGCTGTTTTTT
clone_size: once
d_call: .
v_call: TRBV30
j_call: TRBJ2-2

cdr3_aa: CASSSYGREKLFF
cdr3_nt: TGTGCCAGCAGCTCATACGGGAGAGAAAAACTGTTTTTT
clone_size: .
d_call: .
v_call: TRBV7-3
j_call: TRBJ1-4